Shown below are 5 T cell receptor beta chains from a single sample sequenced in a study of cytomegalovirus exposure and HLA in healthy donors listed by TCRdb under 2017. The library was made by the immunoSEQ multiplex PCR assay. For the multiplex PCR, a mixture combining 60 forward primers for TCR Vbeta segments and 13 reverse primers for TCR Jbeta segments was used. This immuneACCESS table, as held by TCRdb, lists in-frame sequences with V and J called but not all clones. Of the missing ones, under half trace to an unresolved V gene in checked studies; the others have no known cause. For this sample the table gives approximately 150,000 clones, of which around 83% were detected only once. Together, the top ten hold 4.1% of the sample. Sequenced material: PBMCs. These receptors all stem from a man aged 50 to 59 in good health and CMV-seropositive.

The V and J genes are TRBV7-2 and TRBJ1-2; D is possibly TRBD1 (5 bases). This CDR3 contains 12 residues. The V end was cut by 5 bases, the J end by 9 bases, with 13 bases between. CDR1 and CDR2 from the germline V gene are SGHTA and FQGNSA. In DNA form, the CDR3 reads TGTGCCAGCAGCCCAGGACAAGCCAGCTACACCTTC. It is translated as CASSPGQASYTF.

This clone showed up just once. The chain links TRBV2 to TRBJ2-5; maybe TRBD2 (5 bases). The germline CDR1 and CDR2 sequences are SNHLY and FYNNEI. The CDR3 has 13 amino acids. The V end was cut by 6 bases, the J end by 5 bases, with 13 bases between. CDR3 sequence (DNA): TGTGCCAGCAGAGGCGGGCGAATTGAGACCCAGTACTTC. Encoded protein: CASRGGRIETQYF. The complete variable domain, with remaining parts taken from reference TRBV2 and TRBJ2-5, reads EPEVTQTPSHQVTQMGQEVILRCVPISNHLYFYWYRQILGQKVEFLVSFYNNEISEKSEIFDDQFSVERPDGSNFTLKIRSTKLEDSAMYFCASRGGRIETQYFGPGTRLLVL.

This clone was seen only a few times. This rearrangement joins TRBV7-8 to TRBJ2-1; a weak D match, TRBD1 (5 bases). Trimming removed 1 base at V and 3 bases at J, with 10 bases between. The CDR3 consists of 15 residues. Looked up from germline, CDR1 is SGHVS and CDR2 is FQNEAQ. CDR3 DNA: TGTGCCAGCAGCTTAGGGGTAGGGGTCTACAATGAGCAGTTCTTC. It codes for CASSLGVGVYNEQFF.

Here the CDR3 reads CASSDQGFGYTF. The CDR3 DNA follows: TGTGCCAGCAGTGACCAGGGGTTTGGCTACACCTTC. The V call is TRBV2, the J call TRBJ1-2; maybe TRBD1 (6 bases). Germline loops: CDR1 SNHLY, CDR2 FYNNEI. Trimming left V 3 bases short and J 7 bases short, with 9 bases between. The CDR3 totals 12 residues. Full variable domain (rest looked up from reference TRBV2 and TRBJ1-2): EPEVTQTPSHQVTQMGQEVILRCVPISNHLYFYWYRQILGQKVEFLVSFYNNEISEKSEIFDDQFSVERPDGSNFTLKIRSTKLEDSAMYFCASSDQGFGYTFGSGTRLTVV.

The chain uses TRBV5-1 and TRBJ2-5, with a weak D call TRBD2 (6 bases). Trimming pared 3 bases from V and 4 bases from J, leaving 19 bases between. Per the germline V gene, CDR1 is SGHRS and CDR2 is YFSETQ. The CDR3 runs 16 residues. CDR3 DNA sequence: TGCGCCAGCAGCTGGGCCCCAGGAGGGATGGGAGAGACCCAGTACTTC. It yields the protein CASSWAPGGMGETQYF.